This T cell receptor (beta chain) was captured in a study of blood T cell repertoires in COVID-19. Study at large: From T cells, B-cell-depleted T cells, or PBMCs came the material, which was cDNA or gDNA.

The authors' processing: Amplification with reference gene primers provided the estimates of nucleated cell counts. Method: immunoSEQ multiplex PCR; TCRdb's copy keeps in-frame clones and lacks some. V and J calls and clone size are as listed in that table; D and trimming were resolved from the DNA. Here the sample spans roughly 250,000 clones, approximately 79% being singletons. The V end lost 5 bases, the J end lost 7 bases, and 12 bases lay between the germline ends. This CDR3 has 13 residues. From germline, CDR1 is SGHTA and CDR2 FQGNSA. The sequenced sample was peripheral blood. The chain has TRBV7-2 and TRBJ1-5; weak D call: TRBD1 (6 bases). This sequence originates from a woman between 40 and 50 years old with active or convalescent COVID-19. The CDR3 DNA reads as TGTGCCAGCAGCCAACAGGGTAAGCAGCCCCAGCATTTT. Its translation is CASSQQGKQPQHF.